The 19 T cell receptor beta chains below were found in one sample sequenced in a study of blood T cells in healthy people across ages. Alongside a J-beta primer mix, a sample-barcoded 5' primer served in a second PCR lasting about 6 to 12 cycles. TCRdb ran MiXCR on the 5' RACE reads and lists one entry per CDR3 protein. The data contain fewer than 900,000 distinct CDR3 sequences, roughly 43% of them seen just once; the ten biggest clones take up under 25%. Input material: blood. Receptor source: a woman aged 60 to 75 in good health.

This clonotype was counted a few times. The DNA of the CDR3 is TGTGCCAGCAGCCAAGGGGGCGGGGTCGACAATGAGCAGTTCTTC. Its protein product is CASSQGGGVDNEQFF. The genes are TRBV4-2 and TRBJ2-1; possibly TRBD2 for D (6 bases). The CDR3 spans 15 residues. The V and J ends lost 1 base and 5 bases respectively, with 12 bases between them. CDR1 and CDR2 (germline): LGHNA, YNFKEQ.

This chain connects TRBV6-1 to TRBJ1-2, with 7 bases identical to TRBD1. The CDR3 spans 14 residues. Trimming cost V 2 bases and J 7 bases; bases outside gene matches: 7. From germline, CDR1 is MNHNS and CDR2 SASEGT. In DNA, the CDR3 is TGTGCCAGCAGTGAACATAAGGGGGCGGTTGGCTACACCTTC. The encoded protein is CASSEHKGAVGYTF.

This clonotype was observed once. The J gene is TRBJ2-6, the V gene TRBV28; unclear D gene. The V and J ends lost 2 bases and 0 bases respectively, with 14 bases between them. The germline V gene encodes CDR1 MDHEN and CDR2 SYDVKM. The CDR3 consists of 18 residues. The CDR3 coding sequence is TGTGCCAGCAGTTTACTCCGGGCTTCAAGCTCTGGGGCCAACGTCCTGACTTTC. It codes for CASSLLRASSSGANVLTF.

This clonotype was found many times. V is TRBV4-2 and J is TRBJ2-6, with a possible D match to TRBD1 (5 bases). CDR3 length: 17 amino acids. Trimming took off 1 base at V and 0 bases at J, with 10 bases between the two ends. Germline lookup yields CDR1 LGHNA and CDR2 YNFKEQ. CDR3 protein: CASSQAQALSGANVLTF. The CDR3 region has the DNA TGTGCCAGCAGCCAAGCACAGGCGCTCTCTGGGGCCAACGTCCTGACTTTC.

This rearrangement joins TRBV3-1 to TRBJ1-6; no firm D call. V was pared by 1 base and J by 8 bases, with 9 bases between. The CDR3 is 14 residues long. Germline loops: CDR1 LGHDT, CDR2 YNNKEL (reference sequence). The CDR3 DNA sequence: TGTGCCAGCAGCCAAGCAGTTACGGATTCACCCCTCCACTTT. It codes for CASSQAVTDSPLHF.

The genes are TRBV12-3 or TRBV12-4 and TRBJ2-5, with 10 bases lining up with TRBD2. Unmatched junction bases numbered 16, after V lost 6 bases and J lost 9 bases. The CDR3 has 16 residues. The CDR3 loop is CASRPTQRGGSEAQYF. The CDR3 bases are TGTGCCAGCAGACCCACTCAGCGGGGGGGCTCGGAGGCCCAGTACTTC.

V and J are TRBV5-1 and TRBJ2-7; D gene unclear. Looked up from germline, CDR1 is SGHRS and CDR2 is YFSETQ. V was shortened by 0 bases and J by 7 bases, with 17 bases between the two germline ends. CDR3 length: 15 amino acids. CDR3 DNA sequence: TGCGCCAGCAGCTTGGAAACGACACTTAACAATGAGCAGTACTTC. Translating gives CASSLETTLNNEQYF.

The V gene is TRBV25-1, the J gene TRBJ2-1, with D unresolved. V gave up 2 bases and J gave up 2 bases, with 13 bases separating them. The CDR3 extends over 16 amino acids. Per the germline V gene, CDR1 is MGHDK and CDR2 is SYGVNS. CDR3 nucleotides: TGTGCCAGCAGTGAAGGAGAAGGGCACACCTACAATGAGCAGTTCTTC. Protein product: CASSEGEGHTYNEQFF.

The V and J genes are TRBV7-8 and TRBJ2-3; no firm D call. CDR3 size: 12 residues. Germline V gene data show CDR1 as SGHVS and CDR2 as FQNEAQ. Deletions cut 6 bases from V and 7 bases from J, with 11 bases between. The CDR3 reads CASSRDQHTQYF. CDR3 bases: TGTGCCAGCAGTCGTGATCAGCATACGCAGTATTTT.

This clonotype was counted between two and nine times. The V and J genes are TRBV27 and TRBJ2-1, with D tentatively TRBD1 (6 bases). Germline-derived CDR1 and CDR2 are MNHEY and SMNVEV (reference sequence). Trimming stripped 10 bases from V and 8 bases from J, with 39 bases between. The CDR3 has 20 amino acids. The CDR3: CANMKQPGQQGDHTEDEQFF. The CDR3 DNA sequence: TGTGCCAACATGAAACAACCCGGCCAACAGGGAGATCACACTGAGGATGAGCAGTTCTTC.

The J gene is TRBJ2-5, the V gene TRBV6-1; a possible D gene is TRBD2 (5 bases). TRBJ2-1 matches the DNA end more closely, so the J call is doubtful. Germline CDR1 is MNHNS and CDR2 is SASEGT. The CDR3 covers 14 residues. The CDR3 sequence: CASSPGGGQETQFF. The DNA for the CDR3 is TGTGCCAGCAGTCCCGGAGGCGGCCAAGAGACCCAGTTCTTC.

This clonotype was detected only a few times. This chain links TRBV7-6 with TRBJ2-7; a possible D gene is TRBD2 (5 bases). Germline V gene data show CDR1 as SGHVS and CDR2 as FNYEAQ. CDR3 length: 13 residues. The V end lost 5 bases, the J end lost 2 bases, and 10 bases lay between the germline ends. The CDR3 sequence is CASSVERAYEQYF. The CDR3 DNA sequence: TGTGCCAGCAGCGTAGAGAGGGCCTACGAGCAGTACTTC.

The chain employs TRBV7-9 and TRBJ2-7; TRBD2 might be the D (6 bases). V lost 4 bases and J 3 bases, leaving 13 bases between the germline ends. CDR1 and CDR2 from the germline V gene are SEHNR and FQNEAQ (reference sequence). CDR3 length: 14 residues. The CDR3 region has the DNA TGTGCCAGCAGCTCTATGGGACTGGGCTACGAGCAGTACTTC. This codes for CASSSMGLGYEQYF.

As regards this clonotype: A read error may explain this, as a much larger clone is one base away. The chain joins TRBV10-3 to TRBJ2-1; 12 bases fit TRBD2. The J call could be wrong; TRBJ2-7 is a better fit for the DNA end. CDR3 size: 18 residues. Per the germline V gene, CDR1 is ENHRY and CDR2 is SYGVKD. CDR3 DNA: TGTGCCATCAGTGAGGGACTAGCGGGACGGAGCTCCTACAATGAGCAGTACTTC. Its translation: CAISEGLAGRSSYNEQYF.

The chain's CDR3 is CASRRGGTSTDTQYF. CDR3 nucleotide sequence: TGTGCCAGCAGGCGGGGGGGGACTAGCACAGATACGCAGTATTTT. The chain couples TRBV5-5 to TRBJ2-3, with 9 positions matching TRBD2. Unmatched junction bases numbered 4, after V lost 5 bases and J lost 0 bases. This CDR3 has 15 residues. Germline V CDR1 and CDR2: SGHKS, YYEKEE (reference sequence).

The V gene is TRBV7-9, the J gene TRBJ1-2; possibly TRBD1 for D (6 bases). The length of the CDR3 is 13 residues. Trimming took 2 bases from V and 8 from J, leaving 12 bases between them. CDR1 is SEHNR, CDR2 FQNEAQ, per germline (reference sequence). As DNA, the CDR3 is TGTGCCAGCAGCTTACCGGGGGCGCAGGGCTACACCTTC. Translated: CASSLPGAQGYTF.

This clonotype was picked up a small number of times. The chain employs TRBV4-3 and TRBJ1-1; a weak D match, TRBD1 (6 bases). Germline CDR1 reads LGHNA; CDR2 reads YSLEER. The CDR3 has 15 residues. Trimming removed 3 bases at V and 1 base at J, with 12 bases between. CDR3 DNA: TGCGCCAGCAGCCAGGGGACGGGGGCGAACACTGAAGCTTTCTTT. Translation gives CASSQGTGANTEAFF.

The J gene is TRBJ1-2, the V gene TRBV7-2; D is ambiguous. The CDR3 is 13 residues long. V was cut by 4 bases and J by 4 bases, with 10 bases left in between. Germline CDR1 is SGHTA and CDR2 is FQGNSA. This chain's CDR3 is CASSYRQIYGYTF. As DNA, the CDR3 is TGTGCCAGCAGCTACCGCCAAATCTATGGCTACACCTTC.

This chain joins TRBV6-1 and TRBJ2-3, with D possibly TRBD1 on 6 matching bases. Germline-derived CDR1 and CDR2 are MNHNS and SASEGT. Trimming cost V 0 bases and J 11 bases, with 27 bases left between them. This CDR3 is 18 amino acids long. CDR3 sequence reads: CASSEALAVSLGGEVQYF. CDR3 sequence (DNA): TGTGCCAGCAGTGAAGCGCTGGCAGTTTCGCTAGGGGGAGAGGTGCAGTATTTT.